A selection of T cell receptor beta chains follows, all from one sample in a study of T-cell memory formation after mild COVID-19. TCRdb independently ran MiXCR on the 5' RACE reads; one entry per CDR3 protein. The sample carries fewer than 550,000 distinct CDR3 sequences, 20% recorded once. Input material: PBMCs or a T cell subset sorted from them (not recorded which). The receptors shown here come from an adult woman who had mild COVID-19 (a few samples of this study predate the infection). Cell type and time point are not known. Both conserved end residues are part of each CDR3. Each record gives: D gene, V gene, clone size, J gene, CDR3 DNA, CDR3 protein. A D gene is named only where the DNA matches it firmly. Not every row has a clone size; where given, it reads once, few, many or a size class.

TRBD2	TRBV30	-	TRBJ2-1	TGTGCCTGGAACCAAGATGCTAGCGGTGAGGGTAATGAGCAGTTCTTC	CAWNQDASGEGNEQFF
-	TRBV11-2	-	TRBJ2-3	TGTGCCAGCAGCTTAGCCCGACAGAAAACTAGCACAGATACGCAGTATTTT	CASSLARQKTSTDTQYF
TRBD1	TRBV10-3	-	TRBJ1-5	TGTGCCACCGCTGGGACAGGGGGAGAGCAGCCCCAGCATTTT	CATAGTGGEQPQHF
-	TRBV12-3/TRBV12-4	few	TRBJ2-7	TGTGCCAGCACCCCGGACCCCTCCATCTACGAGCAGTACTTC	CASTPDPSIYEQYF
-	TRBV24-1	few	TRBJ2-2	TGTGCCACCAGTGGATGGTCGAACACCGGGGAGCTGTTTTTT	CATSGWSNTGELFF
TRBD2	TRBV13	few	TRBJ2-1	TGTGCCAGCAGCAAGACTAGCGGGAGGGTAAGGGAGCAGTTCTTC	CASSKTSGRVREQFF
TRBD1	TRBV29-1	-	TRBJ2-1	TGCAGCGTTGTAGAGGGACAGGGGAACAATGAGCAGTTCTTC	CSVVEGQGNNEQFF
-	TRBV7-2	many	TRBJ1-1	TGTGCCAGCATGCAACAGTGGAACACTGAAGCTTTCTTT	CASMQQWNTEAFF
-	TRBV12-3/TRBV12-4	many	TRBJ2-5	TGTGCCAGCAGTTATGAGTACCAAGAGACCCAGTACTTC	CASSYEYQETQYF
-	TRBV7-6	-	TRBJ2-1	TGTGCCAGTGGGATTCACAGGGCCAACAATGAGCAGTTCTTC	CASGIHRANNEQFF
-	TRBV9	-	TRBJ2-2	TGTGCCAGCAGCACCCGTCAGGCGAACACCGGGGAGCTGTTTTTT	CASSTRQANTGELFF
TRBD1	TRBV7-9	-	TRBJ2-3	TGTGCCAGCAGCCCATCCCCCGGGACAGGGATCACAGATACGCAGTATTTT	CASSPSPGTGITDTQYF
-	TRBV20-1	few	TRBJ2-7	TGCAGTGCTAGGCCAGGAGTGGGGCGGCAGTACTTC	CSARPGVGRQYF
TRBD2	TRBV7-9	few	TRBJ2-1	TGTGCCAGCAGCTTAGCTAGTAGCGGGAGGTTTGAGCAGTTCTTC	CASSLASSGRFEQFF
-	TRBV9	-	TRBJ1-3	TGTGCCAGCAGACCCACAGGGAGCTCTGGAAACACCATATATTTT	CASRPTGSSGNTIYF
-	TRBV30	-	TRBJ2-3	TGTGCCTGGAGGGAAGGAGGGGGAGCCCTCACAGATACGCAGTATTTT	CAWREGGGALTDTQYF
-	TRBV5-1	few	TRBJ2-3	TGCGCCAGCAGCTTGGGAACGCCAGATACGCAGTATTTT	CASSLGTPDTQYF
-	TRBV14	-	TRBJ1-1	TGTGCCAGCAGCCAAGTACCAGGGACCACTGAAGCTTTCTTT	CASSQVPGTTEAFF
-	TRBV2	-	TRBJ1-5	TGTGCCAGCAGGTCCACGTACCACAACAATCAGCCCCAGCATTTT	CASRSTYHNNQPQHF
-	TRBV6-2/TRBV6-3	few	TRBJ1-1	TGTGCCAGCAGCTCACTCGATCCCTCAGCTTTCTTT	CASSSLDPSAFF
TRBD1	TRBV6-5	few	TRBJ1-2	TGTGCCAGCAGTGCCGACAGGGGGCCGGGCGGCGGCTACACCTTC	CASSADRGPGGGYTF
-	TRBV4-1	-	TRBJ1-2	TGCGCCAGCAGCCAAGATAGGAAGCCAGCCGCCGCTAACTATGGCTACACCTTC	CASSQDRKPAAANYGYTF
TRBD2	TRBV7-2	-	TRBJ2-1	TGTGCCAGCAGCCAGAAGCGGGAGGGCCCGAGAAATGAGCAGTTCTTC	CASSQKREGPRNEQFF
-	TRBV12-3/TRBV12-4	few	TRBJ1-1	TGTGCCAGCAGTCGGGAGATGGGACTTGAAGCTTTCTTT	CASSREMGLEAFF
TRBD2	TRBV20-1	-	TRBJ2-3	TGCAGTGCTAGAGGGGCGGGAGCGGCAGATACGCAGTATTTT	CSARGAGAADTQYF
TRBD2	TRBV24-1	-	TRBJ2-1	TGTGCCACCAGTGATTTAGTGAGCGGGGGGAATGAGCAGTTCTTC	CATSDLVSGGNEQFF
-	TRBV15	-	TRBJ2-3	TGTGCCACCAGCAGAGGCCCGGGGGCCTACACAGATACGCAGTATTTT	CATSRGPGAYTDTQYF
-	TRBV12-3/TRBV12-4	-	TRBJ2-7	TGTGCCAGCAGTCGCCTGAGAGAGCAGTACTTC	CASSRLREQYF
-	TRBV3-1	-	TRBJ2-6	TGTGCCAGCAGCCAAGGGGGCTCTGGGGCCAACGTCCTGACTTTC	CASSQGGSGANVLTF
TRBD1	TRBV13	-	TRBJ2-7	TGTGCCAGCAGCCCCAGGGGGCATAGCTCCTACGAGCAGTACTTC	CASSPRGHSSYEQYF
-	TRBV27	many	TRBJ2-7	TGTGCCAGCAGACCCTGGGGGCAGTCCTACGAGCAGTACTTC	CASRPWGQSYEQYF
-	TRBV18	-	TRBJ2-4	TGTGCCAGCTCACCAGAGGATAGGGTCAAAAACATTCAGTACTTC	CASSPEDRVKNIQYF
-	TRBV6-5	few	TRBJ1-2	TGTGCCAGCAGTTACTCAATGTTATTTGGGGATGGCTACACCTTC	CASSYSMLFGDGYTF
TRBD1	TRBV24-1	-	TRBJ1-2	TGTGCCACCAGACAGGGGGCGGCCTATGGCTACACCTTC	CATRQGAAYGYTF
-	TRBV20-1	-	TRBJ2-7	TGCAGTGCTAGACCGGGGATCTCCTACGAGCAGTACTTC	CSARPGISYEQYF
TRBD2	TRBV12-3/TRBV12-4	few	TRBJ2-5	TGTGCCAGCAGTTTATTAAGAACTAGCGGTCAAGAGACCCAGTACTTC	CASSLLRTSGQETQYF
-	TRBV5-1	-	TRBJ1-1	TGCGCCAGCAGCTTCGGACAGTCAATGAACACTGAAGCTTTCTTT	CASSFGQSMNTEAFF
TRBD2	TRBV24-1	few	TRBJ2-5	TGTGCCACCAGTGATTTGCGCGGGGGAGAAACCCAGTACTTC	CATSDLRGGETQYF
-	TRBV6-2/TRBV6-3	-	TRBJ2-1	TGTGCCAGCAGTTACTCCGGGACATCTACATACAATGAGCAGTTCTTC	CASSYSGTSTYNEQFF
-	TRBV7-6	-	TRBJ1-1	TGTGCCAGCCTCGACAGTCTGAACACTGAAGCTTTCTTT	CASLDSLNTEAFF
-	TRBV28	-	TRBJ1-2	TGTGCCAGCACCCCCGGGGGGGGCCATCTTGGCTACACCTTC	CASTPGGGHLGYTF
TRBD1	TRBV3-1	-	TRBJ1-5	TGTGCCAGCAGCCAAGGACAGGGGTGGCAGCCCCAGCATTTT	CASSQGQGWQPQHF
TRBD1	TRBV7-2	few	TRBJ1-1	TGTGCCAGCAGCTTAGAGACAGGGGTTGGCACTGAAGCTTTCTTT	CASSLETGVGTEAFF
-	TRBV20-1	-	TRBJ1-5	TGCAGTGCTAGAGTGGGGAGCAATCAGCCCCAGCATTTT	CSARVGSNQPQHF
TRBD2	TRBV20-1	-	TRBJ2-1	TGCAGTGCTAGAGATGATCGGCTAGCGGGAGTCAATGAGCAGTTCTTC	CSARDDRLAGVNEQFF
TRBD2	TRBV5-4	-	TRBJ2-3	TGTGCCAGCAGCTCTACGGGAGGCTTAGCAGATACGCAGTATTTT	CASSSTGGLADTQYF
TRBD1	TRBV5-1	few	TRBJ2-2	TGCGCCAGCAGCTCAGGGGGCACTAACACCGGGGAGCTGTTTTTT	CASSSGGTNTGELFF
-	TRBV6-2/TRBV6-3	few	TRBJ2-2	TGTGCCAGCAGTTACTCGTTCCGGGGACCCGGGGAGCTGTTTTTT	CASSYSFRGPGELFF
TRBD2	TRBV5-1	many	TRBJ2-3	TGCGCCAGCAGCCCCGGGACTAGCGGCACAGATACGCAGTATTTT	CASSPGTSGTDTQYF
-	TRBV7-7	few	TRBJ2-1	TGTGCCAGCAGCTTCGGCAGGGTCCATGAGCAGTTCTTC	CASSFGRVHEQFF
-	TRBV12-3/TRBV12-4	-	TRBJ1-2	TGTGCCAGCTCCCTGGGGGTTGCTTATGGCTACACCTTC	CASSLGVAYGYTF
-	TRBV7-2	many	TRBJ2-2	TGTGCCAGCAGCTTAATTTTGACCGGGGAGCTGTTTTTT	CASSLILTGELFF
-	TRBV29-1	few	TRBJ2-1	TGCAGCGGCCGGACTCCTGATACCTACAATGAGCAGTTCTTC	CSGRTPDTYNEQFF
TRBD2	TRBV12-3/TRBV12-4	few	TRBJ2-5	TGTGCCAGCACCCGACTAGCGGGCGCTCTTCAAGAGACCCAGTACTTC	CASTRLAGALQETQYF
TRBD2	TRBV5-1	once	TRBJ2-2	TGCGCCAGCAGCTGGAGGACTAGCGGGCGGGTTAACACCGGGGAGCTGTTTTTT	CASSWRTSGRVNTGELFF
-	TRBV27	-	TRBJ2-5	TGTGCCAGCAGTTTAGTCCCGGGACGACCAGAGACCCAGTACTTC	CASSLVPGRPETQYF
-	TRBV4-1	-	TRBJ2-3	TGCGCCAGCAGCCCTGGTTGGGGGGGCCCCACAGATACGCAGTATTTT	CASSPGWGGPTDTQYF
-	TRBV25-1	many	TRBJ2-3	TGTGCCAGCAGTGAAGTGGAACAGCCTCGGATAGGTACGCAGTATTTT	CASSEVEQPRIGTQYF
-	TRBV20-1	few	TRBJ2-3	TGCAGTGCTAGGGAGCCACGCACAGATACGCAGTATTTT	CSAREPRTDTQYF